This T cell receptor (beta chain) was obtained from a study of T-cell memory formation after mild COVID-19. Study overall: TCR clusters mostly belonged to single donors. Study-wide points: Proof of SARS-CoV-2 specificity was absent for the second-wave clones that crested on day 37. Some clones that responded were present in memory (sampled pre-infection), which suggests cross-reactive memory joined.

From germline, CDR1 is SEHNR and CDR2 FQNEAQ (reference sequence). The V gene end was trimmed by 4 bases and the J gene end by 1 base; junction bases not matched to a gene: 5. The CDR3 extends over 15 amino acids. This clonotype was observed many times. What it recognizes is unknown. Sample barcodes and UMIs were carried by the TCR alpha and TCR beta cDNA libraries that 5'RACE generated with constant-segment primers. One entry per CDR3 protein, called by TCRdb with MiXCR from the 5' RACE reads. The sample shows roughly 13,000 distinct CDR3 sequences, roughly 19% of them seen only once. This chain links TRBV7-9 with TRBJ2-5, with 8 bases matching TRBD1. Sequencing was carried out using PBMCs or a T cell subset sorted from them (not recorded which). The sequence was collected from an adult woman who had mild COVID-19 (a few samples of this study predate the infection). Cell type and time point are not known. The CDR3: CASSSWDRSQETQYF. CDR3 coding DNA: TGTGCCAGCAGCTCCTGGGACAGGAGCCAAGAGACCCAGTACTTC.